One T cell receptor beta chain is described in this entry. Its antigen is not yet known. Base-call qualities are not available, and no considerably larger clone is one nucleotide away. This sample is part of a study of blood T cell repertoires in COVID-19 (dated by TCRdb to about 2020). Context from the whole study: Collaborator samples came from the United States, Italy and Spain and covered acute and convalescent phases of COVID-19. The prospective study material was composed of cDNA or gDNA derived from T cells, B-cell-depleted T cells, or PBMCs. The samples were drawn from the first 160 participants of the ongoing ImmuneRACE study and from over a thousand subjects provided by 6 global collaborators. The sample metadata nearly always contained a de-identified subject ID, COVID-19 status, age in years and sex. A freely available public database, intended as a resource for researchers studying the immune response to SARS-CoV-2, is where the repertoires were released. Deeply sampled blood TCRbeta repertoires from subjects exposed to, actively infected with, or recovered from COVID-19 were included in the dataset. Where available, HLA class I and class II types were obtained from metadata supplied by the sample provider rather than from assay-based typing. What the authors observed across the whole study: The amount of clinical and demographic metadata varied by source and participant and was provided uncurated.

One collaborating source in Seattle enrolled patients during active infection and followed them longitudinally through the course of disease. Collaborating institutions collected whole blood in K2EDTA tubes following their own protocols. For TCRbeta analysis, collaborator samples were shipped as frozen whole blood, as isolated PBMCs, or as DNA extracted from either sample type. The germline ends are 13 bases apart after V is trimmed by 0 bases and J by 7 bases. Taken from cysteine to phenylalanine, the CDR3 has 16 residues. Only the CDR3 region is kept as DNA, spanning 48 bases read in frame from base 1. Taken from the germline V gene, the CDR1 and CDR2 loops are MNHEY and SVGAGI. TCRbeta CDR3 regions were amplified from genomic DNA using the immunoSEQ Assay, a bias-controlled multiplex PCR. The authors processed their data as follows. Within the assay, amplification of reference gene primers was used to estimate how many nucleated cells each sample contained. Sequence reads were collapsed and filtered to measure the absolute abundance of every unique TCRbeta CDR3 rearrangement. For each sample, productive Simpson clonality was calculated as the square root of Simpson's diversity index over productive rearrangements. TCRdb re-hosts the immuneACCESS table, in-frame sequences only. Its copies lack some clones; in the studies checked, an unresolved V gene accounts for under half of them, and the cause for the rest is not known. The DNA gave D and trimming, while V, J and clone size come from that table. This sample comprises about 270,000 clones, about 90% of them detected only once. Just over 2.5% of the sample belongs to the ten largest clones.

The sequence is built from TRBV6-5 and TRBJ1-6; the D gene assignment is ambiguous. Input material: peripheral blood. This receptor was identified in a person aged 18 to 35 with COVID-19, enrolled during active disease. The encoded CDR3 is CASSYSSVPGNSPLHF. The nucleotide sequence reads TGTGCCAGCAGTTACTCTTCCGTTCCCGGGAATTCACCCCTCCACTTT.